The present entry profiles one T cell receptor beta chain with its context. Germline V lookup: CDR1 SGHDN, CDR2 FVKESK. V was trimmed by 5 bases and J by 7 bases, leaving 15 bases between them. CDR3 size: 13 residues. Sequencing was performed with immunoSEQ multiplex PCR; in TCRdb, only in-frame clones are kept and a portion is missing. The sample consists of about 89,000 clones, about 94% of them appearing once. This sample is drawn from a study of technical replicates of blood from several donors. The chain couples TRBV14 to TRBJ2-7; D remains ambiguous. This receptor was identified in a human donor in good health. Sequences were obtained from T cells isolated from PBMCs. As DNA, the CDR3 is TGTGCCAGCAGCTTTGCTTATAGTGGTGAGCAGTACTTC. This encodes CASSFAYSGEQYF.